This T cell receptor beta chain was found in a study of tumor-infiltrating lymphocytes in localized non-small cell lung cancer. The data were produced by immunoSEQ multiplex PCR, yet TCRdb's version contains in-frame clones alone and is incomplete. The sample lists 7,000 or so clones, about 80% occurring once. This CDR3 contains 17 residues. Germline values: CDR1 SGHNT, CDR2 YYREEE (reference sequence). Unmatched junction bases numbered 10, after V lost 0 bases and J lost 5 bases. The V gene is TRBV5-4, the J gene TRBJ2-3, with 9 positions matching TRBD2. Sequenced input: uninvolved lung tissue not adjacent to the tumor. The source is a human donor with non-small cell lung cancer. DNA for the CDR3: TGTGCCAGCAGCTTGGCTCGCGGGAGGGGCGTAGTAGATACGCAGTATTTT. It codes for CASSLARGRGVVDTQYF.